This T cell receptor (beta chain) originates from a study of T cell responses to AZD1222 COVID-19 vaccine. Study-wide findings and caveats: It should be noted that donors were predominantly white British and more often female, and clonal diversity was possibly underestimated. After two AZD1222 doses, spike-specific TCR breadth and depth rose versus day 0. Regions 160-218 and 743-854 held dominance among vaccine-associated CD4 TCRs, which spanned spike.

The assay was immunoSEQ multiplex PCR, and TCRdb's table has in-frame clones only and misses some. The table lists approximately 45,000 clones, around 90% of them singletons. Second-dose intervals of approximately 4 or approximately 12 weeks were pooled. The CDR3 loop spans 16 amino acids. CDR1 and CDR2 (germline): SGHRS, YFSETQ. V shed 1 base and J 1 base; nucleotides not matched to a gene: 3. Concerning this clone itself: What it binds is unknown.

The TCR was taken from an adult who received the AZD1222 COVID-19 vaccine. Here the sequenced sample was peripheral blood, taken 28 days after the second AZD1222 dose. V gene TRBV5-1 combines with J gene TRBJ2-2; 8 bases line up with TRBD2. The CDR3 DNA reads as TGCGCCAGCAGCTTGCCCCTAGCGGGGAACACCGGGGAGCTGTTTTTT. The encoded protein is CASSLPLAGNTGELFF. Using reference TRBV5-1 and TRBJ2-2 for the parts outside the CDR3, the full variable domain is KAGVTQTPRYLIKTRGQQVTLSCSPISGHRSVSWYQQTPGQGLQFLFEYFSETQRNKGNFPGRFSGRQFSNSRSEMNVSTLELGDSALYLCASSLPLAGNTGELFFGEGSRLTVL.